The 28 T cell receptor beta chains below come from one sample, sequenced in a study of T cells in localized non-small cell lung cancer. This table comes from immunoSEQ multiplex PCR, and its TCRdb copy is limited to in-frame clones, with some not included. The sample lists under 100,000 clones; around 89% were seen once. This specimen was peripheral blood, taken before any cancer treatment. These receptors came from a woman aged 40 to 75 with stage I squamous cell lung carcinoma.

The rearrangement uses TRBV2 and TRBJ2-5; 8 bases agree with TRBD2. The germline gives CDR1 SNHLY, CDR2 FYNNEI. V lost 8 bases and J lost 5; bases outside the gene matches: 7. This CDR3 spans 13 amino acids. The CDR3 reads CASVRGGRETQYF. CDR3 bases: TGTGCCAGCGTTCGGGGGGGGCGGGAGACCCAGTACTTC.

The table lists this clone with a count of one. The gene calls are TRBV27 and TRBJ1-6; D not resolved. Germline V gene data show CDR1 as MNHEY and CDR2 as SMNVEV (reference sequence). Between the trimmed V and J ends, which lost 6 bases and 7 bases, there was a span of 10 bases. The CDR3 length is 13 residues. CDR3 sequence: CASRTMGNSPLHF. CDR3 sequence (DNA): TGTGCCAGCAGGACGATGGGGAATTCACCCCTCCACTTT.

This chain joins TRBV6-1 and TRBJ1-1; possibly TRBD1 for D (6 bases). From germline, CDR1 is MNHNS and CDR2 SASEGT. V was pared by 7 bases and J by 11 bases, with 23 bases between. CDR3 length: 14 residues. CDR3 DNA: TGTGCCAGCACCGATAGGGGAGGGGGACGGGAGGCTTTCTTT. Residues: CASTDRGGGREAFF.

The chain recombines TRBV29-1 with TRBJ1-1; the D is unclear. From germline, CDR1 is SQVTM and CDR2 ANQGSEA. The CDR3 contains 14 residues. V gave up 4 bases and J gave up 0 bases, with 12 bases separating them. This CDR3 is CSVAPGPMNTEAFF. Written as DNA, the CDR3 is TGCAGCGTTGCCCCTGGTCCGATGAACACTGAAGCTTTCTTT.

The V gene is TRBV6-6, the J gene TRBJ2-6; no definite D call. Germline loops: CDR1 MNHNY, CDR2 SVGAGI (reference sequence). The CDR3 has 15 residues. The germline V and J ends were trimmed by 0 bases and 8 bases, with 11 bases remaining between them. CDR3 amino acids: CASSYSESRSNVLTF. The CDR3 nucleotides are TGTGCCAGCAGTTACTCGGAGTCCCGGTCCAACGTCCTGACTTTC.

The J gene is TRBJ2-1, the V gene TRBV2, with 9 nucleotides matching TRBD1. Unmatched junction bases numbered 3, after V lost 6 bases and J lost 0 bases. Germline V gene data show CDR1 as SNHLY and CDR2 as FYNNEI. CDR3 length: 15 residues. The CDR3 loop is CASRGDRASYNEQFF. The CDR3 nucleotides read TGTGCCAGCAGGGGGGACAGGGCCTCCTACAATGAGCAGTTCTTC.

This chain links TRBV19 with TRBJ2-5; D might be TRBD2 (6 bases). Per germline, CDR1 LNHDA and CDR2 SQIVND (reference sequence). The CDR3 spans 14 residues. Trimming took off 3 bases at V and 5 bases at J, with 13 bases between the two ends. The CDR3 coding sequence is TGTGCCAGTAGTATCGGAGGGGAGTGGGAGACCCAGTACTTC. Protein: CASSIGGEWETQYF. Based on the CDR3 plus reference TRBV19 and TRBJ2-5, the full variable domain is DGGITQSPKYLFRKEGQNVTLSCEQNLNHDAMYWYRQDPGQGLRLIYYSQIVNDFQKGDIAEGYSVSREKKESFPLTVTSAQKNPTAFYLCASSIGGEWETQYFGPGTRLLVL.

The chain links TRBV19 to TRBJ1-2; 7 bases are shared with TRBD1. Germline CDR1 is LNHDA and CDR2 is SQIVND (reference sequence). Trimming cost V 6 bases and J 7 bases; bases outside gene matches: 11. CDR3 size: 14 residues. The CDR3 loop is CASRLGQSGLGYTF. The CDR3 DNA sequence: TGTGCCAGTAGATTGGGACAGTCGGGGCTTGGCTACACCTTC.

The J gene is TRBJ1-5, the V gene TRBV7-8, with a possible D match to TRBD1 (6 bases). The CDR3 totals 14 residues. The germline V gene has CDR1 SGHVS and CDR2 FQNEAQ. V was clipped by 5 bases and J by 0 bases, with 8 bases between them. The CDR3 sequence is CASSLQGSNQPQHF. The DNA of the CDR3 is TGTGCCAGCAGCCTACAGGGTAGCAATCAGCCCCAGCATTTT.

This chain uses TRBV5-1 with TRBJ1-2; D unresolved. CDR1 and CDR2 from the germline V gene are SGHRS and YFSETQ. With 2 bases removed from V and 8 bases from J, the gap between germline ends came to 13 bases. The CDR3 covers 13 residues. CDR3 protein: CASSFDVSGGYTF. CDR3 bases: TGCGCCAGCAGCTTCGATGTATCTGGGGGCTACACCTTC.

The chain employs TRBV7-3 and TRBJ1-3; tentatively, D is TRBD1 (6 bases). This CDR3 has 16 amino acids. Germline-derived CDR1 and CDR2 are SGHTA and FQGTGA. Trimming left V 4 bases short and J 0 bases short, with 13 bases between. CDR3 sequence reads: CASSSVGGNSGNTIYF. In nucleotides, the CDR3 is TGTGCCAGCAGCTCCGTGGGGGGCAACTCTGGAAACACCATATATTTT.

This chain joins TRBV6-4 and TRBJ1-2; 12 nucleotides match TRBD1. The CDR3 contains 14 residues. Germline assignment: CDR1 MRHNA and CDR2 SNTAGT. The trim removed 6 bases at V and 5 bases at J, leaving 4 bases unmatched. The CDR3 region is CASRAGQGAYGYTF. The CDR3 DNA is TGTGCCAGCAGAGCGGGACAGGGGGCGTATGGCTACACCTTC.

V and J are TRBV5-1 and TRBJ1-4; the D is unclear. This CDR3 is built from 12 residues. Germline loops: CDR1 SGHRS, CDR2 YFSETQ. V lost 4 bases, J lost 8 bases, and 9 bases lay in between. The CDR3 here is CASSRIGEKLFF. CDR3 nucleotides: TGCGCCAGCAGCCGGATTGGGGAAAAACTGTTTTTT.

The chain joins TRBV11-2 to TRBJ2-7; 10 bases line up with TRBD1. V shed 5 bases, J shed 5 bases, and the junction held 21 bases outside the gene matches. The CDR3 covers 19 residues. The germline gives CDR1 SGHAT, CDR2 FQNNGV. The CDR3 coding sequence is TGTGCCAGCAGCCCATTCGTTAAGGGGTGGGGACAGGGGTACGACGAGCAGTACTTC. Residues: CASSPFVKGWGQGYDEQYF.

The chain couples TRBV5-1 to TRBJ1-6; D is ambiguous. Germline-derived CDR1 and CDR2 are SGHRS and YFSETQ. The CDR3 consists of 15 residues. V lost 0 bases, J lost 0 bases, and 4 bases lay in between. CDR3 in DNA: TGCGCCAGCAGCTTGGAGAGCTCCTATAATTCACCCCTCCACTTT. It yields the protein CASSLESSYNSPLHF.

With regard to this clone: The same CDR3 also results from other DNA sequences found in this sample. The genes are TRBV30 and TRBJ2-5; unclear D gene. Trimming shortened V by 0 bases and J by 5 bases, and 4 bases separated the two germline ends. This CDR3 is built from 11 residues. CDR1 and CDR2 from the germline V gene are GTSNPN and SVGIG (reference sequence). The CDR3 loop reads CAWSVGETQYF. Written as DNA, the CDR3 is TGTGCCTGGAGTGTTGGGGAGACCCAGTACTTC.

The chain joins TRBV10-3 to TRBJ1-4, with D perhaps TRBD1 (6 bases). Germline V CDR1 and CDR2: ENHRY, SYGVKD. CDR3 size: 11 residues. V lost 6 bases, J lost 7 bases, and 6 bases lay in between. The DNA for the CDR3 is TGTGCCATCAGGGACAGTGAAAAACTGTTTTTT. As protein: CAIRDSEKLFF.

The CDR3: CATSRELAGGPQADTQYF. DNA for the CDR3: TGTGCCACCAGCAGGGAACTAGCGGGGGGCCCTCAGGCGGATACGCAGTATTTT. The chain combines TRBV15 with TRBJ2-3; 12 bases fit TRBD2. V lost 3 bases to trimming and J lost 6 bases; unmatched junction nucleotides: 13. The germline V gene has CDR1 LNHNV and CDR2 YYDKDF (reference sequence). The CDR3 has 18 amino acids.

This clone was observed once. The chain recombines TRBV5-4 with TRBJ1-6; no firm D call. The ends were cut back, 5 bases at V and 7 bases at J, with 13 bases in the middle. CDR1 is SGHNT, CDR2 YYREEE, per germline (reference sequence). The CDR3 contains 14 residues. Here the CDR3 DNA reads TGTGCCAGCAGGAGAGAGGTGTCGAATTCACCCCTCCACTTT. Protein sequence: CASRREVSNSPLHF.

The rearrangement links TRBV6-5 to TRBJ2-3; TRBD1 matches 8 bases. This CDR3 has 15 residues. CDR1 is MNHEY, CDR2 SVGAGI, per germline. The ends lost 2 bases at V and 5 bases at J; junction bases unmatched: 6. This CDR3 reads CASSYGRGRGDTQYF. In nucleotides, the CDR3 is TGTGCCAGCAGTTACGGCAGGGGGCGGGGAGATACGCAGTATTTT.

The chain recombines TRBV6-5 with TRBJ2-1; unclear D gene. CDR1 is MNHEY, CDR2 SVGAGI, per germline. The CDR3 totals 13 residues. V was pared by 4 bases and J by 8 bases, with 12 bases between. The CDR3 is CASSWVWPDEQFF. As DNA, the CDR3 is TGTGCCAGCAGTTGGGTGTGGCCCGATGAGCAGTTCTTC.

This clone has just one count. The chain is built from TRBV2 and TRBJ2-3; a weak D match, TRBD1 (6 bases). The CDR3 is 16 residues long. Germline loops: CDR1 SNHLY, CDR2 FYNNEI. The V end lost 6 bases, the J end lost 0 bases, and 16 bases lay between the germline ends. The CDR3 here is CASSPLGGMSTDTQYF. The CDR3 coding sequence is TGTGCCAGCAGCCCCCTAGGGGGAATGAGCACAGATACGCAGTATTTT.

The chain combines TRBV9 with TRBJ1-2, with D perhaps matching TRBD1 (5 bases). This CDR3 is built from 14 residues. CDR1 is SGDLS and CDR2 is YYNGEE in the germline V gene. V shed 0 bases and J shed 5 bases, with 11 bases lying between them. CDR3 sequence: CASSVGDRNYGYTF. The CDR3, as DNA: TGTGCCAGCAGCGTAGGTGACAGAAATTATGGCTACACCTTC.

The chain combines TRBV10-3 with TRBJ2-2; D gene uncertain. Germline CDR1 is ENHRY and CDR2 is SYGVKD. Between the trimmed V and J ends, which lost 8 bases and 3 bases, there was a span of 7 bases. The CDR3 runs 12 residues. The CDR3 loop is CAIRSHTGELFF. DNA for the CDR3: TGTGCCATCCGTTCCCACACCGGGGAGCTGTTTTTT.

This CDR3 is CASSEGGRAFF. Written as DNA, the CDR3 is TGTGCCAGCAGTGAGGGTGGACGAGCTTTCTTT. V gene TRBV25-1 combines with J gene TRBJ1-1; D is undetermined. Trimming removed 3 bases at V and 10 bases at J, with 9 bases between. Germline values: CDR1 MGHDK, CDR2 SYGVNS. The CDR3 spans 11 residues. Full variable domain (rest looked up from reference TRBV25-1 and TRBJ1-1): EADIYQTPRYLVIGTGKKITLECSQTMGHDKMYWYQQDPGMELHLIHYSYGVNSTEKGDLSSESTVSRIRTEHFPLTLESARPSHTSQYLCASSEGGRAFFGQGTRLTVV.

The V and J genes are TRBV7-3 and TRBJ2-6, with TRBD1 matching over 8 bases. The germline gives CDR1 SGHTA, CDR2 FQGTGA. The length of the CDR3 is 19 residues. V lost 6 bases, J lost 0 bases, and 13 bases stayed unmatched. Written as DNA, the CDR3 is TGTGCCAGCAGGGCACATCCGGGACAGGCCCCCTCTGGGGCCAACGTCCTGACTTTC. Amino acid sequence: CASRAHPGQAPSGANVLTF.

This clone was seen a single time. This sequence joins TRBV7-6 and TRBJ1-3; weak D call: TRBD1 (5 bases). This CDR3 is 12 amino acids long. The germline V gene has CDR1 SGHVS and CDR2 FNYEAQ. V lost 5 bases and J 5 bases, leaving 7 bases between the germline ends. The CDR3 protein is CASSKDRNTIYF. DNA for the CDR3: TGTGCCAGCAGCAAGGACAGAAACACCATATATTTT.

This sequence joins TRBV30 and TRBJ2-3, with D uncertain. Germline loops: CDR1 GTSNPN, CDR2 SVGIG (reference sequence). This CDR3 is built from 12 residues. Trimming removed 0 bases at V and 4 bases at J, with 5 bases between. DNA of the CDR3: TGTGCCTGGAGTGTATCGGCAGATACGCAGTATTTT. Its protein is CAWSVSADTQYF.